Shown below are 31 T cell receptor beta chains from a single sample sequenced in a study of vaccination effects on CD4 cells after COVID-19. The antigens of these receptors remain unknown. Culturing for roughly 10 days preceded CD4+ T cell isolation. From March to December 2020, the person had a SARS-CoV-2 infection that was confirmed by PCR. Participants were vaccinated with two doses of either the BNT162b2 or mRNA-1273 vaccine. This table comes from immunoSEQ multiplex PCR, and its TCRdb copy is limited to in-frame clones, with some not included. The table includes roughly 46,000 clones, around 80% detected once. Sequencing was performed on CD4+ T cells from PBMCs cultured without peptide, taken after COVID-19 vaccination. Source of these receptors: a human donor who had a prior SARS-CoV-2 infection.

This chain uses TRBV4-3 with TRBJ2-1; TRBD2 agrees at 8 bases. Germline values: CDR1 LGHNA, CDR2 YSLEER. V shed 1 base and J 9 bases; nucleotides not matched to a gene: 8. The length of the CDR3 is 15 residues. CDR3 sequence: CASSQVGTRGSEQFF. CDR3 coding DNA: TGCGCCAGCAGCCAAGTAGGGACTAGAGGAAGTGAGCAGTTCTTC.

The chain carries TRBV15 and TRBJ1-4; tentatively, D is TRBD1 (5 bases). CDR3 length: 15 residues. Germline assignment: CDR1 LNHNV and CDR2 YYDKDF (reference sequence). V was clipped by 1 base and J by 3 bases, with 9 bases between them. The chain's CDR3 is CATSRGGWSNEKLFF. CDR3 sequence (DNA): TGTGCCACCAGCAGAGGGGGGTGGTCTAATGAAAAACTGTTTTTT.

V usage is TRBV18 and J usage is TRBJ2-1; 9 bases line up with TRBD1. The CDR3 spans 15 residues. The V segment lost 0 bases and the J segment 9 bases; nucleotides outside the gene matches: 6. CDR1 is KGHSH and CDR2 is LQKENI in the germline V gene. As DNA, the CDR3 is TGTGCCAGCTCACCACCGGGACAGGGCTCGATTGAGCAGTTCTTC. It yields the protein CASSPPGQGSIEQFF.

The chain carries TRBV10-2 and TRBJ2-7, with D tentatively TRBD2 (5 bases). This CDR3 is 14 amino acids long. The germline V gene encodes CDR1 WSHSY and CDR2 SAAADI. V lost 2 bases, J lost 1 base, and 9 bases lay in between. The CDR3 here is CASSETSTSYEQYF. CDR3 DNA: TGCGCCAGCAGTGAGACTAGTACTTCCTACGAGCAGTACTTC.

The rearrangement joins TRBV25-1 to TRBJ2-1, with 9 positions matching TRBD1. This CDR3 region has 15 residues. Germline loops: CDR1 MGHDK, CDR2 SYGVNS. V lost 1 base, J lost 7 bases, and 5 bases stayed unmatched. In DNA, the CDR3 is TGTGCCAGCAGTGAATCTAGGACAGGGGTTAATGAGCAGTTCTTC. Protein: CASSESRTGVNEQFF.

V usage is TRBV5-1 and J usage is TRBJ2-3, with TRBD2 identical over 7 bases. Germline V gene lookup returns CDR1 SGHRS and CDR2 YFSETQ. V lost 5 bases and J lost 4; bases outside the gene matches: 13. This CDR3 has 16 residues. In DNA, the CDR3 is TGCGCCAGCAGTCCCAGGGCAAGCGGGGTCGCAGATACGCAGTATTTT. It is translated as CASSPRASGVADTQYF.

There are a few counts of this clone. The V call is TRBV6-5, the J call TRBJ2-3; D might be TRBD2 (7 bases). Germline loops: CDR1 MNHEY, CDR2 SVGAGI. This CDR3 region has 14 residues. Trimming took 6 bases from V and 2 from J, leaving 12 bases between them. The CDR3 loop is CASRRGAHTDTQYF. As DNA, the CDR3 is TGTGCCAGCAGACGGGGGGCCCACACAGATACGCAGTATTTT.

J is TRBJ2-1 and V is TRBV15; D is uncertain. Germline lookup yields CDR1 LNHNV and CDR2 YYDKDF (reference sequence). This CDR3 region has 13 residues. The ends were cut back, 4 bases at V and 4 bases at J, with 8 bases in the middle. The DNA for the CDR3 is TGTGCCACCAGCAAGGATGAGTACAATGAGCAGTTCTTC. Translating it yields CATSKDEYNEQFF.

V and J are TRBV7-9 and TRBJ2-7; 9 nucleotides match TRBD1. The CDR3 consists of 16 residues. With 5 bases clipped from V and 0 bases from J, the junction kept 8 bases outside the gene matches. Germline V gene data show CDR1 as SEHNR and CDR2 as FQNEAQ (reference sequence). The chain's CDR3 is CASSVRDRASSYEQYF. The CDR3 DNA reads TGTGCCAGCAGCGTCCGGGACAGGGCTTCCTCCTACGAGCAGTACTTC.

This sequence joins TRBV5-6 and TRBJ2-3; 8 bases match TRBD1. The CDR3 covers 12 residues. The V gene's germline CDR1 is SGHDT and CDR2 YYEEEE. V shed 4 bases, J shed 9 bases, and the junction held 4 bases outside the gene matches. The CDR3: CASSIGQGTQYF. The CDR3 DNA sequence: TGTGCCAGCAGCATAGGACAGGGAACGCAGTATTTT. The whole variable domain, remainder taken from reference TRBV5-6 and TRBJ2-3, is DAGVTQSPTHLIKTRGQQVTLRCSPKSGHDTVSWYQQALGQGPQFIFQYYEEEERQRGNFPDRFSGHQFPNYSSELNVNALLLGDSALYLCASSIGQGTQYFGPGTRLTVL.

This clone was detected once. The rearrangement joins TRBV6-1 to TRBJ1-1; D is uncertain. V lost 3 bases and J lost 3, with 11 bases in between. CDR1 is MNHNS and CDR2 is SASEGT in the germline V gene. The CDR3 is 14 amino acids. The CDR3: CASSEITADTEAFF. DNA of the CDR3: TGTGCCAGCAGTGAGATCACAGCGGACACTGAAGCTTTCTTT.

This clone was counted between two and nine times. The rearrangement joins TRBV28 to TRBJ2-7; 7 positions agree with TRBD1. The germline V gene encodes CDR1 MDHEN and CDR2 SYDVKM. The CDR3 is 13 residues long. V lost 7 bases and J lost 3; bases outside the gene matches: 6. This CDR3 reads CASTTGLVYEQYF. The CDR3 region has the DNA TGTGCCAGCACGACAGGGCTGGTCTACGAGCAGTACTTC.

V and J are TRBV28 and TRBJ1-2, with D possibly being TRBD1 (5 bases). Germline V gene data show CDR1 as MDHEN and CDR2 as SYDVKM. V lost 8 bases and J 7 bases, leaving 17 bases between the germline ends. The length of the CDR3 is 13 residues. Written as DNA, the CDR3 is TGTGCCAGCGTCTTTGGGGGGTCGTCTGGCTACACCTTC. Amino acid sequence: CASVFGGSSGYTF.

CDR3 protein: CASSGPTITEAFF. The CDR3 DNA reads as TGTGCCAGCTCGGGACCCACGATCACTGAAGCTTTCTTT. The chain employs TRBV6-6 and TRBJ1-1, with a possible D match to TRBD1 (5 bases). The CDR3 totals 13 residues. The V gene's germline CDR1 is MNHNY and CDR2 SVGAGI (reference sequence). V was shortened by 8 bases and J by 4 bases, with 14 bases between the two germline ends.

The V call is TRBV3-1 (or the pseudogene TRBV3-2), the J call TRBJ2-5, with 11 bases identical to TRBD2. The CDR3 covers 15 residues. Germline values: CDR1 LGHDT, CDR2 YNNKEL (reference sequence). J was trimmed by 4 bases and V by 6 bases; bases with no gene match: 7. This CDR3 reads CASSPTTSGVETQYF. The CDR3 DNA reads TGTGCCAGCAGTCCAACGACTAGCGGGGTAGAGACCCAGTACTTC.

The chain uses TRBV6-5 and TRBJ1-2; 7 bases align to TRBD1. V gave up 4 bases and J gave up 4 bases; unmatched junction bases: 6. From germline, CDR1 is MNHEY and CDR2 SVGAGI. CDR3 length equals 14 residues. CDR3 sequence: CASSSGTALYGYTF. CDR3 nucleotide sequence: TGTGCCAGCAGTTCAGGGACAGCACTCTATGGCTACACCTTC.

The chain joins TRBV28 to TRBJ2-1; D perhaps matches TRBD2 (5 bases). In germline, CDR1 is MDHEN, CDR2 SYDVKM. This CDR3 comprises 13 residues. Trimming cost V 1 base and J 4 bases, with 5 bases left between them. The CDR3 protein is CASSLSGYNEQFF. CDR3 nucleotides: TGTGCCAGCAGTTTATCGGGGTACAATGAGCAGTTCTTC.

The gene calls are TRBV11-2 and TRBJ1-1, with D possibly matching TRBD1 (6 bases). V gave up 5 bases and J gave up 1 base, with 14 bases separating them. The germline CDR1 and CDR2 sequences are SGHAT and FQNNGV. The CDR3 is made up of 15 amino acids. CDR3 sequence: CASSPNPQGNTEAFF. The CDR3 nucleotides are TGTGCCAGCAGCCCAAACCCACAGGGGAACACTGAAGCTTTCTTT. Based on the CDR3 plus reference TRBV11-2 and TRBJ1-1, the full variable domain is EAGVAQSPRYKIIEKRQSVAFWCNPISGHATLYWYQQILGQGPKLLIQFQNNGVVDDSQLPKDRFSAERLKGVDSTLKIQPAKLEDSAVYLCASSPNPQGNTEAFFGQGTRLTVV.

This chain links TRBV6-2 or TRBV6-3 with TRBJ2-7; D is uncertain. The ends were cut back, 2 bases at V and 1 base at J, with 12 bases in the middle. Germline values: CDR1 MNHEY, CDR2 SVGEGT. The CDR3 sequence is 15 residues long. The CDR3 spells CASSYRSDTSYEQYF. CDR3 DNA sequence: TGTGCCAGCAGTTACCGCAGCGATACTTCCTACGAGCAGTACTTC.

The genes are TRBV19 and TRBJ2-1; D possibly matches TRBD1 or TRBD2 (7 bases each). The V end lost 8 bases, the J end lost 6 bases, and 23 bases lay between the germline ends. CDR1 and CDR2 from the germline V gene are LNHDA and SQIVND (reference sequence). The CDR3 spans 16 residues. CDR3: CASWGLRQGGRNEQFF. Here the CDR3 DNA reads TGTGCCAGTTGGGGCCTTCGACAGGGAGGGCGCAATGAGCAGTTCTTC.

This sequence joins TRBV2 and TRBJ1-2; a weak D match, TRBD1 (6 bases). The CDR3 is 13 amino acids. The ends were cut back, 6 bases at V and 0 bases at J, with 8 bases in the middle. CDR1 and CDR2 (germline): SNHLY, FYNNEI. The CDR3 spells CASRGQTNYGYTF. CDR3 bases: TGTGCCAGCAGAGGACAGACTAACTATGGCTACACCTTC.

Concerning this clone itself: The same CDR3 also results from other DNA sequences found in this sample. The chain uses TRBV5-4 and TRBJ1-1; no reliable D call. The germline V gene encodes CDR1 SGHNT and CDR2 YYREEE (reference sequence). The CDR3 sequence is 13 residues long. V lost 0 bases, J lost 5 bases, and 8 bases lay in between. This chain's CDR3 is CASSLGGRTEAFF. CDR3 sequence (DNA): TGTGCCAGCAGCTTGGGGGGTAGGACTGAAGCTTTCTTT.

This clone was recorded only once. The rearrangement uses TRBV29-1 and TRBJ2-1; 10 positions agree with TRBD2. Germline V CDR1 and CDR2: SQVTM, ANQGSEA. The V gene end was trimmed by 3 bases and the J gene end by 15 bases; junction bases not matched to a gene: 11. The CDR3 totals 13 residues. The CDR3 bases are TGCAGCGTTGACATCTCTAGCGGGGGTTTACTGTTCTTC. The encoded protein is CSVDISSGGLLFF.

J is TRBJ2-7 and V is TRBV6-5; D is undetermined. This CDR3 region has 15 residues. The V end lost 2 bases, the J end lost 0 bases, and 11 bases lay between the germline ends. Germline V gene lookup returns CDR1 MNHEY and CDR2 SVGAGI. CDR3 in amino acids: CASSYTPWSSYEQYF. The CDR3 DNA reads as TGTGCCAGCAGTTACACACCGTGGAGCTCCTACGAGCAGTACTTC.

This chain connects TRBV30 to TRBJ2-5; 10 bases align to TRBD1. V was clipped by 0 bases and J by 1 base; unmatched bases: 8. Germline values: CDR1 GTSNPN, CDR2 SVGIG (reference sequence). CDR3 length: 17 amino acids. CDR3: CAWSVSRDRGFQETQYF. DNA of the CDR3: TGTGCCTGGAGTGTATCTCGGGACAGGGGTTTCCAAGAGACCCAGTACTTC.

The J gene is TRBJ2-1, the V gene TRBV6-6, with 14 bases lining up with TRBD2. Trimming cost V 3 bases and J 10 bases; bases outside gene matches: 8. The CDR3 extends over 16 amino acids. CDR1 and CDR2 (germline): MNHNY, SVGAGI (reference sequence). CDR3 nucleotide sequence: TGTGCCAGCAGTTATTCGGGACTAGCGGGAGACGGGGAGCAGTTCTTC. Protein sequence: CASSYSGLAGDGEQFF.

The chain is built from TRBV6-5 and TRBJ2-5; D is uncertain. CDR1 is MNHEY, CDR2 SVGAGI, per germline. The CDR3 loop spans 14 amino acids. V lost 8 bases and J 5 bases, leaving 18 bases between the germline ends. The DNA for the CDR3 is TGTGCCAGCCAAACTGTGGGAACAATTGAGACCCAGTACTTC. Its protein product is CASQTVGTIETQYF.

The chain joins TRBV7-6 to TRBJ1-2; D is possibly TRBD1 (5 bases). This CDR3 spans 16 amino acids. The germline V gene encodes CDR1 SGHVS and CDR2 FNYEAQ. V was pared by 5 bases and J by 3 bases, with 19 bases between. CDR3 sequence reads: CASSPATRGDDYGYTF. The CDR3, as DNA: TGTGCCAGCAGCCCCGCAACACGGGGGGATGACTATGGCTACACCTTC.

The chain recombines TRBV7-2 with TRBJ2-5; 7 positions agree with TRBD2. With 5 bases clipped from V and 2 bases from J, the junction kept 11 bases outside the gene matches. Looked up from germline, CDR1 is SGHTA and CDR2 is FQGNSA. The CDR3 spans 16 residues. This chain's CDR3 is CASSPRGTRGQETQYF. In DNA, the CDR3 is TGTGCCAGCAGCCCGCGAGGGACGCGGGGGCAAGAGACCCAGTACTTC.

The chain couples TRBV25-1 to TRBJ2-3; D unresolved. Germline-derived CDR1 and CDR2 are MGHDK and SYGVNS. This CDR3 region has 16 residues. The V end lost 4 bases, the J end lost 4 bases, and 18 bases lay between the germline ends. In DNA form, the CDR3 reads TGTGCCAGCAGTGTTTCTGTCCCCGGACGGGCAGATACGCAGTATTTT. Translating gives CASSVSVPGRADTQYF.

The V gene is TRBV4-2, the J gene TRBJ2-5; maybe TRBD1 (6 bases). V was pared by 4 bases and J by 5 bases, with 14 bases between. CDR1 is LGHNA and CDR2 is YNFKEQ in the germline V gene. The CDR3 spans 14 residues. CDR3 in DNA: TGTGCCAGCAGCCGACGTCCAAGGGGGGAGACCCAGTACTTC. Translating gives CASSRRPRGETQYF.